The T cell receptor (beta chain) described here comes from a study of T-cell reconstitution after alpha-beta-depleted transplantation in children (dated by TCRdb to between 2015 and 2016). At the level of the whole study: The study quantitatively tracked T-cell immune reconstitution after TCRalphabeta/CD19-depleted allogeneic hematopoietic cell transplantation in children using TCR repertoire profiling.

Libraries were prepared through PCR. Sequencing relied on an Illumina HiSeq 2500. Molecular barcoding was employed in the preparation of TCR libraries, with unique molecular identifiers being used to normalize TCRbeta repertoire quantification. The public sequencing data were trimmed at Q25 with fastp and processed into clonotypes with MiXCR by TCRdb, which kept only in-frame beta chains. Every distinct CDR3 protein forms one entry, paired with its most common genes and DNA. In this sample the table shows about 980,000 distinct CDR3 sequences, roughly 29% of which occur a single time. The leading ten clones occupy over 25% of the sample. Turning to this clonotype: Its antigen is unknown. No qualities accompany the bases; no much larger clone lies one base away.

Paper-wide results and their limitations: Over subsequent months, a decline in hyperexpanded clone frequencies was noted, and after one year, T-cell counts and TCRbeta diversity were mostly ascribed to newly produced T cells. About two months after transplant, the apparently early recovery of alphabetaT-cell counts reportedly depended on just several hundred clones that had expanded rapidly and came from non-depleted graft cells. In some patients, high TCRbeta diversity at day 60 was attributed to recipient T cells and intrathymic progenitors that had survived conditioning.

The sample's treatment or condition label, in plain terms: allogeneic hematopoietic cell transplantation with graft depleted of TCRalphabeta T cells and CD19 B cells. The children who served as transplant recipients had been given grafts of TCRalphabeta/CD19-depleted allogeneic hematopoietic cells. This clonotype originated in a boy younger than two who had a stem cell transplant for SCID, so the T cells may come from the graft donor. The sample in question was PBMCs, mostly from graft donor cells, obtained 360 days after TCRalphabeta/CD19-depleted stem cell transplant.

Here the CDR3 is given as CASIQGHFSGNTIYF. The DNA sequence is as follows: TGTGCCAGCATTCAAGGACACTTCTCTGGAAACACCATATATTTT. The rearranged segments are TRBV12-3 or TRBV12-4 and TRBJ1-3; possibly the D gene is TRBD1, per 5 matching bases. V is clipped by 7 bases and J by 0 bases, and the sequence between their germline boundaries is 13 bases long. The CDR3 has 15 amino acids, counting the end cysteine and phenylalanine. The DNA shown is the 45-base CDR3, in frame from base 1.